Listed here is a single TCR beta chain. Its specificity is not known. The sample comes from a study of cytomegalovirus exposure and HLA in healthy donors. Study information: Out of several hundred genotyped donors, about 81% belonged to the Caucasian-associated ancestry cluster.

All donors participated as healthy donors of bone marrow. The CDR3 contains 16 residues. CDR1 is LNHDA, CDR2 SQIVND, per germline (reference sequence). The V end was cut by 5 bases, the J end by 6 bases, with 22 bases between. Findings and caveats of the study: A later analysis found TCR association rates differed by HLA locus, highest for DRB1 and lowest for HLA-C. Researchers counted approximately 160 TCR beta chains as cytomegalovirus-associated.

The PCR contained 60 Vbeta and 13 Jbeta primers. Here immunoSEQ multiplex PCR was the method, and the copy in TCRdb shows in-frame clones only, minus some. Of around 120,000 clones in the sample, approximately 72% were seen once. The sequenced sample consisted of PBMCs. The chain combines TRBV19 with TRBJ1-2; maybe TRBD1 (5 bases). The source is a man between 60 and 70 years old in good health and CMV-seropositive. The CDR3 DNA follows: TGTGCCAGTAGTTCTCCGCCAGGGACTCTCTTTCATGGCTACACCTTC. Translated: CASSSPPGTLFHGYTF.